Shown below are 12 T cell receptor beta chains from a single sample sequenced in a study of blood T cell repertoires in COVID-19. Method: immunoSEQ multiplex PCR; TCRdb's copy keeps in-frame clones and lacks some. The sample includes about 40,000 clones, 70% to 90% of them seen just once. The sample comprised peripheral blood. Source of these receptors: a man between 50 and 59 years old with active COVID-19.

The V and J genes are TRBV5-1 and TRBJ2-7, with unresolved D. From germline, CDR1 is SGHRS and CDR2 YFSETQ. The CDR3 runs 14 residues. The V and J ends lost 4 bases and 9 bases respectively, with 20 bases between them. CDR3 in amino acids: CASSLLLGSGGQYF. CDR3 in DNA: TGCGCCAGCAGCCTTCTGCTAGGTTCCGGTGGGCAGTACTTC.

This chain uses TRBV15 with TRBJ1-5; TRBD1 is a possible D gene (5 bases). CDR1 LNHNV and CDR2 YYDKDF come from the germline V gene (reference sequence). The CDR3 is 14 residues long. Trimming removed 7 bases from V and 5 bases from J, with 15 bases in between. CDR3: CATTSSGVHQPQHF. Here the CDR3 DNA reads TGTGCCACCACCTCTTCGGGGGTACATCAGCCCCAGCATTTT.

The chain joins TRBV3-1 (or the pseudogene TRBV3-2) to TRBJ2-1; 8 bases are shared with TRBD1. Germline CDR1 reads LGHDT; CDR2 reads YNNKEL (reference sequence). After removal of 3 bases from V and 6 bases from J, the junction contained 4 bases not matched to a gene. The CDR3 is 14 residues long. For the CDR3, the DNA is TGTGCCAGCAGCCACTCCGGGACAGGCAATGAGCAGTTCTTC. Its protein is CASSHSGTGNEQFF.

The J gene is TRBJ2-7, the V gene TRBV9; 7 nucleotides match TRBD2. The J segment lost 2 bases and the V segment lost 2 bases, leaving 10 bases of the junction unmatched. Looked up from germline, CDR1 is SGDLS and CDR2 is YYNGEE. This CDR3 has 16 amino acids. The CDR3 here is CASSVGVAGETYEQYF. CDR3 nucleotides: TGTGCCAGCAGCGTGGGGGTTGCGGGAGAGACCTACGAGCAGTACTTC.

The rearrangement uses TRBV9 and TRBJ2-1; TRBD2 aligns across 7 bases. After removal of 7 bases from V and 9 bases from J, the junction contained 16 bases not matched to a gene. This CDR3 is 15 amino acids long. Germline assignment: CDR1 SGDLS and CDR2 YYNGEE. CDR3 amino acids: CASGREIGHQSEQFF. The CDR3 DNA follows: TGTGCCAGCGGGCGGGAGATCGGGCATCAAAGTGAGCAGTTCTTC.

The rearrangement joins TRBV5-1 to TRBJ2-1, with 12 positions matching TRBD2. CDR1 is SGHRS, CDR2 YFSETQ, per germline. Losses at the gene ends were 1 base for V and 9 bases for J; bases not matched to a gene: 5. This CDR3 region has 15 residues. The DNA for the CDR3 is TGCGCCAGCAGCTTGATTGGACTAGCGGGGTCTGAGCAGTTCTTC. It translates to CASSLIGLAGSEQFF.

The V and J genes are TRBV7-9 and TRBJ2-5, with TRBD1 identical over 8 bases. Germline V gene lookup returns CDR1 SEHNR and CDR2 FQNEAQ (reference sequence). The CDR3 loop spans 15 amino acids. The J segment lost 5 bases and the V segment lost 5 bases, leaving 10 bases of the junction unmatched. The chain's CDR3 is CASSTRTGQRETQYF. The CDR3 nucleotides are TGTGCCAGCAGCACTCGGACAGGGCAGAGGGAGACCCAGTACTTC.

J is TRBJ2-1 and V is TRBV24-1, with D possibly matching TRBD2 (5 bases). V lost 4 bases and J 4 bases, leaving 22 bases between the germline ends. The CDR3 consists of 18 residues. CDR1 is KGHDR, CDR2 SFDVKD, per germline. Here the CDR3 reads CATSDQPRLRYGYNEQFF. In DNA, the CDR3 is TGTGCCACCAGTGACCAACCCAGACTAAGGTACGGGTACAATGAGCAGTTCTTC.

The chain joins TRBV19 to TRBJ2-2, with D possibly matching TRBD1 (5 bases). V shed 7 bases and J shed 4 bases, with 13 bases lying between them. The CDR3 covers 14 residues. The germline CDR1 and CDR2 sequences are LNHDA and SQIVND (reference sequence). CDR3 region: CASMYGAGTGELFF. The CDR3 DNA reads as TGTGCCAGTATGTATGGGGCAGGCACCGGGGAGCTGTTTTTT. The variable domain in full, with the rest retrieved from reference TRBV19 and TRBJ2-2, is DGGITQSPKYLFRKEGQNVTLSCEQNLNHDAMYWYRQDPGQGLRLIYYSQIVNDFQKGDIAEGYSVSREKKESFPLTVTSAQKNPTAFYLCASMYGAGTGELFFGEGSRLTVL.

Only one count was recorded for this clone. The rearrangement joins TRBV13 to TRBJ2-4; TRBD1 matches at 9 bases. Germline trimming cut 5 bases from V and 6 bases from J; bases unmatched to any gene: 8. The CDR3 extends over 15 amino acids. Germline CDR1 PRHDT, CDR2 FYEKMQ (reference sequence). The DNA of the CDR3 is TGTGCCAGCAGCCCGACCGGGACAGGGCTAAACATTCAGTACTTC. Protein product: CASSPTGTGLNIQYF.

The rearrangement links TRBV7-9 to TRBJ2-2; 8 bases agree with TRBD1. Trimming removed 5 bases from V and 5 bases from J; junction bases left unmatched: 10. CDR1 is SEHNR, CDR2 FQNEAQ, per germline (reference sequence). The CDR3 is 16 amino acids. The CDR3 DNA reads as TGTGCCAGCAGCGACAGGGGCCAAAGTCTGACCGGGGAGCTGTTTTTT. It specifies CASSDRGQSLTGELFF.

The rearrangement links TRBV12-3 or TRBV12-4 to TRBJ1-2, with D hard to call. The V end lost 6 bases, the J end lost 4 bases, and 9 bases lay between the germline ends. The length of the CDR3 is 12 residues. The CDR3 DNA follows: TGTGCCAGCAGACTCACTCTCTATGGCTACACCTTC. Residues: CASRLTLYGYTF.